This T cell receptor (beta chain) stems from a study of monozygotic twins with inflammatory bowel disease. Template switching was used to attach UMIs, which incorporated a 6-nucleotide sample barcode. Reanalyzing the 5' RACE reads, TCRdb keeps one entry per CDR3 protein, without DNA. The clone table shows about 300,000 distinct CDR3 sequences, with the ten largest holding roughly 5.3%. Germline lookup yields CDR1 SEHNR and CDR2 FQNEAQ (reference sequence). The CDR3 has 17 residues. Sample: blood. The V gene is TRBV7-9, the J gene TRBJ1-1. This receptor was obtained from a human donor with ulcerative colitis or Crohn's disease, or a healthy co-twin of an affected twin (not recorded which). CDR3 loop: CASSLGMGSLADTEAFF.